The rows below give T cell receptor beta chains drawn from one sample of a study of T cells in localized non-small cell lung cancer. Method: immunoSEQ multiplex PCR; TCRdb's copy keeps in-frame clones and lacks some. The profile shows over a thousand clones, about 20% of them singletons. The starting material was lung tumor tissue, obtained before any cancer treatment. These receptors came from a male donor aged 60 or over with stage I squamous cell lung carcinoma. The CDR3 runs from the conserved cysteine through the conserved F or W. Each record gives: D gene, clone size, V gene, J gene, CDR3 protein, CDR3 DNA. The D gene is left open where the match is weak. Clone size is given for some rows only: seen once, a few or many times, or a class if the clone is expanded.

>.|few|TRBV18|TRBJ1-5
CASSRGSNQPQHF
TGTGCCAGCTCACGCGGCAGCAATCAGCCCCAGCATTTT
>.|.|TRBV30|TRBJ2-2
CAWCPGLTNTGELFF
TGTGCCTGGTGCCCAGGGCTAACAAACACCGGGGAGCTGTTTTTT
>.|medium-sized|TRBV6-8|TRBJ2-2
CASSFRPFFSNTGELFF
TGTGCCAGCAGTTTTCGCCCCTTCTTTTCGAACACCGGGGAGCTGTTTTTT
>.|medium-sized|TRBV7-2|TRBJ1-6
CASSLQGYSPLHF
TGTGCCAGCAGCTTACAGGGCTACTCACCCCTCCACTTT
>.|.|TRBV5-1|TRBJ1-1
CASSARGTLTGTEAFF
TGCGCCAGCTCAGCTCGGGGGACCCTAACGGGCACTGAAGCTTTCTTT
>.|.|TRBV19|TRBJ1-3
CASSISALSGNTIYF
TGTGCCAGTAGTATCTCGGCACTCTCTGGAAACACCATATATTTT
>.|.|TRBV19|TRBJ2-3
CASSMFGSSSTDTQYF
TGTGCCAGTAGTATGTTCGGGAGCTCTAGCACAGATACGCAGTATTTT
>.|.|TRBV6-8|TRBJ2-7
CASSDLGHEQYF
TGTGCCAGCAGTGATCTGGGCCACGAGCAGTACTTC
>.|.|TRBV6-8|TRBJ2-1
CASSLPRRWTYNEQFF
TGTGCCAGCAGTCTCCCACGAAGGTGGACCTACAATGAGCAGTTCTTC
>.|.|TRBV30|TRBJ2-3
CAWTYRAGDTQYF
TGTGCCTGGACGTATCGCGCGGGAGATACGCAGTATTTT
>TRBD1|.|TRBV5-1|TRBJ1-1
CATKRKTGELTEAFF
TGCGCCACCAAGCGTAAGACAGGGGAATTAACTGAAGCTTTCTTT
>.|few|TRBV19|TRBJ1-2
CASKQGPNYGYTF
TGTGCCAGCAAACAGGGCCCTAACTATGGCTACACCTTC
>TRBD1|.|TRBV11-3|TRBJ2-3
CASSLIDRGSDTQYF
TGTGCCAGCAGCCTTATTGACAGGGGATCAGATACGCAGTATTTT
>.|.|TRBV29-1|TRBJ1-3
CSALETGGTIYF
TGCAGCGCCCTCGAGACGGGAGGGACCATATATTTT
>TRBD1|few|TRBV15|TRBJ1-2
CATSRVIGTGGGYTF
TGTGCCACCAGCAGAGTGATTGGGACAGGGGGCGGCTACACCTTC
>TRBD2|.|TRBV19|TRBJ2-1
CASSWDTPGLAYNNEQFF
TGTGCCAGTAGTTGGGACACGCCGGGACTAGCGTACAACAATGAGCAGTTCTTC
>TRBD2|.|TRBV11-3|TRBJ2-3
CASSLGSGRTDTQYF
TGTGCCAGCAGCTTAGGTAGCGGGAGAACAGATACGCAGTATTTT
>TRBD2|large|TRBV6-8|TRBJ2-7
CASSYSGGPPYEQYF
TGTGCCAGCAGTTATAGCGGGGGGCCCCCCTACGAGCAGTACTTC
>.|few|TRBV19|TRBJ1-5
CASSMGVGGHQPQHF
TGTGCCAGTAGTATGGGGGTAGGTGGGCATCAGCCCCAGCATTTT
>TRBD1|few|TRBV30|TRBJ2-7
CAWSPGTVTYEQYF
TGTGCCTGGAGTCCCGGGACAGTGACCTACGAGCAGTACTTC
>.|.|TRBV19|TRBJ1-6
CASRDRPNSPLHF
TGTGCCAGTAGGGACCGTCCTAATTCACCCCTCCACTTT
>TRBD2|few|TRBV11-3|TRBJ2-5
CASSPYGTSGQETQYF
TGTGCCAGCAGCCCATACGGGACTAGCGGACAAGAGACCCAGTACTTC
>.|.|TRBV6-8|TRBJ2-7
CASSLFSDTTYEQYF
TGTGCCAGCAGTCTATTCAGCGATACTACCTACGAGCAGTACTTC
>TRBD2|few|TRBV6-8|TRBJ2-5
CASRRLAVKETQYF
TGTGCCAGCAGGAGACTAGCAGTCAAGGAGACCCAGTACTTC
>TRBD1|.|TRBV18|TRBJ1-1
CASSLRTGTEAFF
TGTGCCAGCTCACTGCGGACAGGTACTGAAGCTTTCTTT
>.|.|TRBV10-2|TRBJ2-1
CASSPLGDEQFF
TGCGCCAGCAGTCCCTTAGGAGACGAGCAGTTCTTC
>.|.|TRBV11-3|TRBJ1-1
CASSLPIGRGTEAFF
TGTGCCAGCAGCTTGCCTATCGGGAGGGGCACTGAAGCTTTCTTT
>TRBD2|medium-sized|TRBV9|TRBJ2-2
CASSLAGGPRTGELFF
TGTGCCAGCAGTCTAGCGGGAGGGCCGAGGACCGGGGAGCTGTTTTTT
>.|few|TRBV30|TRBJ2-1
CAWSKDPGGYNEQFF
TGTGCCTGGAGTAAGGACCCTGGAGGATACAATGAGCAGTTCTTC
>.|.|TRBV9|TRBJ2-5
CASSPSGIQETQYF
TGTGCCAGCAGCCCCTCCGGAATCCAAGAGACCCAGTACTTC
>.|medium-sized|TRBV23-1|TRBJ2-3
CASSFDRGDTQYF
TGCGCCAGCAGCTTTGATCGGGGAGATACGCAGTATTTT
>TRBD2|.|TRBV11-3|TRBJ2-1
CASSLSSGGFSSYNEQFF
TGTGCCAGCAGCTTGTCTAGCGGGGGCTTTAGCTCCTACAATGAGCAGTTCTTC
>.|few|TRBV9|TRBJ2-4
CASSERVLVRLAKNIQYF
TGTGCCAGCAGTGAGAGGGTGTTAGTACGGCTAGCCAAAAACATTCAGTACTTC
>.|few|TRBV11-3|TRBJ2-7
CASSSYTGISSYEQYF
TGTGCCAGCAGCTCCTATACAGGGATAAGCTCCTACGAGCAGTACTTC
>.|medium-sized|TRBV6-8|TRBJ2-7
CASSYGRAYEQYF
TGTGCCAGCAGTTACGGCAGAGCCTACGAGCAGTACTTC
>TRBD2|few|TRBV15|TRBJ2-2
CATRIAGGVTGELFF
TGTGCCACCAGGATAGCGGGAGGTGTAACCGGGGAGCTGTTTTTT
>.|few|TRBV19|TRBJ1-2
CASISGGGAGGYTF
TGTGCCAGTATTTCTGGGGGGGGCGCAGGCGGCTACACCTTC
>.|medium-sized|TRBV11-3|TRBJ2-1
CASSSPLGAGAFALNEQFF
TGTGCCAGCAGCTCCCCCCTAGGGGCGGGGGCATTCGCTTTGAATGAGCAGTTCTTC
>.|large|TRBV6-8|TRBJ1-1
CASSYSNTGNTEAFF
TGTGCCAGCAGTTACTCAAACACCGGAAACACTGAAGCTTTCTTT
>.|large|TRBV6-8|TRBJ1-1
CAISLRENTEAFF
TGTGCCATCAGTTTAAGGGAGAACACTGAAGCTTTCTTT
>.|large|TRBV11-3|TRBJ2-3
CASSLVTPTDTQYF
TGTGCCAGCAGCTTAGTCACCCCCACAGATACGCAGTATTTT
>.|few|TRBV18|TRBJ1-3
CASSPGQPRGTIYF
TGTGCCAGCTCACCTGGACAGCCGCGAGGCACCATATATTTT
>.|.|TRBV30|TRBJ1-5
CAWSMGEWQPQHF
TGTGCCTGGAGTATGGGGGAATGGCAGCCCCAGCATTTT
>TRBD2|few|TRBV11-3|TRBJ2-2
CASSPRLAGVGGELFF
TGTGCCAGCAGCCCTCGACTAGCGGGAGTGGGTGGGGAGCTGTTTTTT
>.|few|TRBV9|TRBJ1-2
CASSAEGGTGYTF
TGTGCCAGCAGCGCCGAGGGGGGGACCGGCTACACCTTC
>.|few|TRBV4-1|TRBJ2-7
CASRPFEGRGSYEQYF
TGCGCCAGCAGACCATTTGAAGGGCGAGGGTCCTACGAGCAGTACTTC
>.|medium-sized|TRBV9|TRBJ2-2
CASSVVPGNTGELFF
TGTGCCAGCAGCGTAGTTCCAGGGAACACCGGGGAGCTGTTTTTT
>TRBD2|.|TRBV6-8|TRBJ2-5
CAIRAAGGQETQYF
TGTGCCATCAGAGCAGCGGGGGGCCAAGAGACCCAGTACTTC
>.|few|TRBV6-8|TRBJ2-7
CASSQDRPGVTYEQYF
TGTGCCAGCAGCCAGGACCGCCCTGGGGTTACCTACGAGCAGTACTTC
>.|few|TRBV18|TRBJ2-7
CASSPAPGQGYEQYF
TGTGCCAGCTCACCAGCGCCCGGGCAGGGATACGAGCAGTACTTC
>.|few|TRBV11-3|TRBJ2-5
CASIKDSSPGETQYF
TGTGCCAGCATCAAAGACAGCTCCCCGGGAGAGACCCAGTACTTC
>TRBD2|.|TRBV29-1|TRBJ2-2
CSVRGGTNTGELFF
TGCAGCGTTCGCGGGGGGACAAACACCGGGGAGCTGTTTTTT
>.|.|TRBV6-8|TRBJ1-5
CASSYSNGQPQHF
TGTGCCAGCAGTTACTCGAACGGGCAGCCCCAGCATTTT